This paragraph covers one T cell receptor (beta chain) sequence. Its antigen is not identified. UMIs were added to TCR cDNA along with a universal primer site when it was made by 5'RACE template switching. From the 5' RACE reads, TCRdb called clonotypes with MiXCR, one entry per CDR3 protein. Of 150,000 to 200,000 distinct CDR3 sequences in the sample, roughly 9.6% were seen once. This sample is drawn from a study of T cells after yellow fever vaccination. The germline gives CDR1 DFQATT, CDR2 SNEGSKA (reference sequence). Trimming removed 8 bases at V and 5 bases at J, with 15 bases between. The CDR3 is made up of 12 amino acids. Points from the study as a whole: Clones from primary vaccination mostly reappeared after the booster (96% CD4, around 90% CD8). Highly abundant clonotypes carried over from the bulk population could end up in FACS-sorted repertoires as contaminants. A faster peak, day 5 versus 15, was reached by the weaker secondary response.

The source is a young man who received the YFV17D yellow fever vaccine. The gene calls are TRBV20-1 and TRBJ2-5; D is uncertain. Sample: CD8+ T cells sorted from PBMCs, taken 15 days after the yellow fever booster vaccination. CDR3 sequence reads: CSTDPPPETQYF. The CDR3 DNA reads TGCAGTACGGACCCTCCACCGGAGACCCAGTACTTC.